The rows below give T cell receptor beta chains drawn from one sample of a study of cytomegalovirus exposure and HLA in healthy donors. Data came from immunoSEQ multiplex PCR; TCRdb stores just in-frame clones and leaves some out. The sample lists approximately 100,000 clones, 85% occurring once. Input material: PBMCs. The receptors shown here come from a man aged 35 to 55 in good health and CMV-seropositive. CDR3s include the opening cysteine and the closing phenylalanine or tryptophan. Fields, in order: D gene, J gene, clone size, V gene, CDR3 length, CDR3 DNA, CDR3 protein. The D gene is left open where the match is weak. Rows may omit the clone size; those that give it use once, few, many or a size class.

TRBD1,TRBJ2-7,.,TRBV18,13,TGTGCCAGCTCGCCTATTAAACAGGGGGAGAAGTACTTC,CASSPIKQGEKYF
.,TRBJ1-2,few,TRBV19,13,TGTGCCAGTACTCAAGCTGGTAACTATGGCTACACCTTC,CASTQAGNYGYTF
.,TRBJ1-4,.,TRBV4-2,16,TGTGCCAGCAGCCAACGGCGGCCAGGGAGGGGTGAAAAACTGTTTTTT,CASSQRRPGRGEKLFF
.,TRBJ2-7,.,TRBV7-9,15,TGTGCCAGCAGCTTAAATGAACAGGGCCGTTTCGAGCAGTACTTC,CASSLNEQGRFEQYF
.,TRBJ1-6,.,TRBV11-3,14,TGTGCCAGCAGCCCAGACACCTATAATTCACCCCTCCACTTT,CASSPDTYNSPLHF
.,TRBJ2-7,.,TRBV10-1,9,TGCGCCAGCTCGGGCGAGCAGTACTTC,CASSGEQYF
.,TRBJ2-3,.,TRBV11-3,15,TGTGCCAGCAGCTTAGGGTTCCAGGCGGGAGATACGCAGTATTTT,CASSLGFQAGDTQYF
.,TRBJ1-6,.,TRBV29-1,16,TGCAGCCCTACCTCCTTTCCCCATGTCGGGAATTCACCCCTCCACTTT,CSPTSFPHVGNSPLHF
.,TRBJ2-7,.,TRBV11-2,14,TGTGCCAGCAGCTCGCCAGGGGTCCCCTACGAGCAGTACTTC,CASSSPGVPYEQYF
.,TRBJ2-7,.,TRBV30,14,TGTGCCTGGAGTCGGTCCCTTAGAAGCTACGAGCAGTACTTC,CAWSRSLRSYEQYF
.,TRBJ1-6,few,TRBV5-5,15,TGTGCCAGCAGCTCGCGGACTCCGGAGGATTCACCCCTCCACTTT,CASSSRTPEDSPLHF
TRBD2,TRBJ2-5,.,TRBV6-1,15,TGTGCCAGCAGCGAAACTAGCGGGGGGCGAGAGACCCAGTACTTC,CASSETSGGRETQYF
.,TRBJ2-7,.,TRBV6-1,14,TGTGCCAGCAGCACTGGGAGACTATCGGGGGAGCAGTACTTC,CASSTGRLSGEQYF
TRBD2,TRBJ2-1,.,TRBV27,17,TGTGCCAGCAGTTTATCGGGACTAGCGGTCTCCTACAATGAGCAGTTCTTC,CASSLSGLAVSYNEQFF
TRBD1,TRBJ1-4,.,TRBV13,15,TGTGCCAGCAGCACAGACAGGGGTACTAATGAAAAACTGTTTTTT,CASSTDRGTNEKLFF
TRBD1,TRBJ1-6,few,TRBV23-1,18,TGCGCCAGCAGATGGGGACAGGGTGTTATCTCCTATAATTCACCCCTCCACTTT,CASRWGQGVISYNSPLHF
.,TRBJ1-4,.,TRBV19,12,TGTGCCAGTAGTATAACGGGGGAAAAACTGTTTTTT,CASSITGEKLFF
TRBD1,TRBJ1-5,once,TRBV2,15,TGTGCCAGCAGCCTCACAGGGGGTAGCAATCAGCCCCAGCATTTT,CASSLTGGSNQPQHF
.,TRBJ1-2,.,TRBV5-1,15,TGCGCCAGCAGCCTAGGACATGAAGCTAACTATGGCTACACCTTC,CASSLGHEANYGYTF
.,TRBJ1-4,.,TRBV18,16,TGTGCCAGCTCACCAGGGCTGGCGGGTACTAATGAAAAACTGTTTTTT,CASSPGLAGTNEKLFF
.,TRBJ2-6,once,TRBV30,17,TGTGCCTGGAGCGCCGTCACAGGGCCTTCTGGGGCCAACGTCCTGACTTTC,CAWSAVTGPSGANVLTF
.,TRBJ2-5,.,TRBV4-2,16,TGTGCCAGCAGCCAAGATCATCGACAGGCCCAAGAGACCCAGTACTTC,CASSQDHRQAQETQYF
TRBD1,TRBJ2-7,.,TRBV28,15,TGTGCCAGCAGTTTTACGGGACAGGGGAAACACGAGCAGTACTTC,CASSFTGQGKHEQYF
TRBD2,TRBJ2-1,.,TRBV15,18,TGTGCCACCAGTAGTACTAGCGGGTTCTTAAGCTCCTACAATGAGCAGTTCTTC,CATSSTSGFLSSYNEQFF
TRBD1,TRBJ1-1,.,TRBV28,15,TGTGCCAGCAGGCTATCAGGGGGCCGGGGGACTGAAGCTTTCTTT,CASRLSGGRGTEAFF
.,TRBJ1-1,.,TRBV5-4,15,TGTGCCAGCAGCTTTTTGAGCAGGGAGGGGAAGGAAGCTTTCTTT,CASSFLSREGKEAFF
.,TRBJ1-5,.,TRBV11-2,13,TGTGCCAGCAGCCTTGGGGCTGATCAGCCCCAGCATTTT,CASSLGADQPQHF
.,TRBJ2-2,.,TRBV28,14,TGTGCCAGCAGTATACAGGGGAACACCGGGGAGCTGTTTTTT,CASSIQGNTGELFF
TRBD1,TRBJ1-2,.,TRBV6-5,14,TGTGCCAGCAGGGCGACAGGGAGAGGCTATGGCTACACCTTC,CASRATGRGYGYTF
.,TRBJ1-1,.,TRBV4-2,12,TGTGCCAGCAGCCAAGATAGCTTGAGGGCTTTCTTT,CASSQDSLRAFF
TRBD2,TRBJ2-3,.,TRBV27,17,TGTGCCAGCAGTTTATCGGGGACTAGCGTTCGCACAGATACGCAGTATTTT,CASSLSGTSVRTDTQYF